This record concerns one TCR beta chain sequence. Its antigen remains unknown. This sample was taken from a study of T cells after yellow fever vaccination. Study-wide results and caveats: Just a small share of clonotypes turned up in the CD4 compartment as well as the CD8 compartment. Abundant clonotypes from the bulk population could contaminate FACS-sorted repertoires.

The V end lost 3 bases, the J end lost 0 bases, and 11 bases lay between the germline ends. The CDR3 contains 15 residues. Per germline, CDR1 SGHNT and CDR2 YYREEE (reference sequence). TCRdb reanalysed the 5' RACE reads using MiXCR and keeps one entry per CDR3 protein. Here the sample spans 300,000 or so distinct CDR3 sequences, about 8.3% being singletons. This chain joins TRBV5-4 and TRBJ2-3; D gene unclear. This TCR derives from a man aged 18 to 35 who received the YFV17D yellow fever vaccine. The material was PBMCs, obtained 45 days after the first yellow fever vaccination. The CDR3 reads CASSSHRFSTDTQYF. The CDR3 DNA is TGTGCCAGCAGCTCCCACAGATTTAGCACAGATACGCAGTATTTT.